The clone carrying this TCR beta chain showed up just a few times. Its antigen remains unidentified. Sequence at one end of the junction differs from germline and may be a read error. The authors reverse transcribed all of the isolated RNA, so sequencing captured expressed TCRB transcripts. Assay used: immunoSEQ multiplex PCR; TCRdb lists only in-frame clones, some missing. The sample has hundreds of thousands of clones, around 15% seen once. These data come from a study of beta chain features in type 1 diabetes. Study conclusions and caveats: Moderately but significantly shorter TCRB CDR3s were found in Type 1 diabetes patients in all four CD4+ subsets.

The CDR3 has 15 amino acids. CDR1 is MGHRA and CDR2 is YSYEKL in the germline V gene. Sorted populations all exceeded 95% purity. Sequenced material: naive CD4+ T cells from blood. The genes are TRBV4-1 and TRBJ2-7, with D tentatively TRBD2 (6 bases). This clonotype was sampled from a man aged 18 to 30 with type 1 diabetes. The CDR3 reads CASSQDRNSGYEQYF. The CDR3 DNA reads TGTGCCAGCAGCCAAGATCGGAATAGCGGCTACGAGCAGTACTTC.